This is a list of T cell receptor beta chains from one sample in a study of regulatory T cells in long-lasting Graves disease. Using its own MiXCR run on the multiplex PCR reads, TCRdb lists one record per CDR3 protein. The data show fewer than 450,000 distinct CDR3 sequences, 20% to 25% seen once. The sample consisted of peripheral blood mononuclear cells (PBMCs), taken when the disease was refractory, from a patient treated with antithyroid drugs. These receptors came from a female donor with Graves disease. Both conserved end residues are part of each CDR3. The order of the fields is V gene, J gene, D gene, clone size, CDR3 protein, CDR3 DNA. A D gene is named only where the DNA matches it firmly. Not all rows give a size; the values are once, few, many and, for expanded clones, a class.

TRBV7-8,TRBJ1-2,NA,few,CASSLVYDYGYTF,TGTGCCAGCAGCTTAGTCTACGACTATGGCTACACCTTC
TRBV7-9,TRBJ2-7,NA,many,CASSLGLAEEQYF,TGTGCCAGCAGCTTAGGTTTGGCTGAGGAGCAGTACTTC
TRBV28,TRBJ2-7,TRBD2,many,CASRPSGNSYEQYF,TGTGCCAGCAGGCCGAGCGGGAACTCCTACGAGCAGTACTTC
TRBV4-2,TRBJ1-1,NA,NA,CASSQPSREAFF,TGTGCCAGCAGCCAACCCTCGCGTGAAGCTTTCTTT
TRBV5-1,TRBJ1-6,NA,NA,CASSTGRSESPLHF,TGCGCCAGCAGCACCGGGAGATCAGAATCACCCCTCCACTTT
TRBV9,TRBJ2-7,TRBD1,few,CASSPGQGRYEQYF,TGTGCCAGCAGCCCCGGACAGGGGCGCTACGAGCAGTACTTC
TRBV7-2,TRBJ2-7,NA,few,CASSYWSPRSSYEQYF,TGTGCCAGCAGCTACTGGTCGCCAAGGAGCTCCTACGAGCAGTACTTC
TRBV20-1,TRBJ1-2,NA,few,CSAREGNSGLRNAGGYIF,TGCAGTGCTAGAGAGGGCAACAGTGGGTTGCGGAATGCGGGCGGCTACATCTTC
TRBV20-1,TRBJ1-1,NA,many,CSARGSGVTEAFF,TGCAGTGCAAGAGGGTCGGGGGTCACTGAAGCTTTCTTT
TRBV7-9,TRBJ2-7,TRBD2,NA,CASSYSGSGYEQYF,TGTGCCAGTAGCTATAGCGGGAGTGGCTACGAGCAGTACTTC
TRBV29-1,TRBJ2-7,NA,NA,CSVEGDKTAYEQYF,TGCAGCGTTGAAGGGGATAAGACGGCCTACGAGCAGTACTTC
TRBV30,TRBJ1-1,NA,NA,CAWSHKPGGTEAFF,TGTGCCTGGAGTCATAAGCCGGGAGGCACTGAAGCTTTCTTT
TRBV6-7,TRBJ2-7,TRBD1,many,CASSYLLGTGLPWDYEQYF,TGTGCCAGCAGTTATCTTCTTGGGACAGGGCTCCCTTGGGACTACGAGCAGTACTTC
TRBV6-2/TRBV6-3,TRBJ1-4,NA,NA,CASSFSPWGASNGDEKLFF,TGTGCCAGCAGTTTTTCCCCCTGGGGGGCGTCGAACGGCGATGAAAAACTGTTTTTT
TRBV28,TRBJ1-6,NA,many,CASSSGGGGYSPLHF,TGTGCCAGCAGTTCCGGCGGAGGGGGATACTCACCCCTCCACTTT
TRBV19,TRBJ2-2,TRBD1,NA,CASSMSLWTGNTGELFF,TGTGCCAGTAGTATGAGTCTATGGACAGGAAACACCGGGGAGCTGTTTTTT
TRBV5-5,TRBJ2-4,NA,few,CASSLGQFRGNIQYF,TGTGCCAGCAGCCTAGGCCAATTTAGGGGAAACATTCAGTACTTC
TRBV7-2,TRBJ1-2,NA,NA,CAGSLAGFDGYTF,TGTGCCGGCAGCTTAGCAGGGTTCGATGGCTACACCTTC
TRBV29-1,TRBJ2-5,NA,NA,CSLRRGETQYF,TGCAGCCTACGACGGGGGGAGACCCAGTACTTC
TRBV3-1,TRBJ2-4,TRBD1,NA,CASSQAHGQGKPKNIQYF,TGTGCCAGCAGCCAAGCCCACGGACAGGGGAAGCCCAAAAACATTCAGTACTTC
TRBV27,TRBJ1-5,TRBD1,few,CASSLPPGQGNQPQHF,TGTGCCAGCAGTTTACCGCCGGGACAGGGAAATCAGCCCCAGCATTTT
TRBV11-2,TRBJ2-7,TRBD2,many,CASSFKLAGVGEQYF,TGTGCCAGCAGCTTTAAACTAGCGGGAGTGGGGGAGCAGTACTTC
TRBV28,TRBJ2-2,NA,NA,CASTLSIPITGELFF,TGTGCCAGCACCTTATCAATACCCATCACCGGGGAGCTGTTTTTT
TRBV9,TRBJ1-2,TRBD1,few,CASSPQTGVYGYTF,TGTGCCAGCAGCCCACAGACAGGGGTATATGGCTACACCTTC
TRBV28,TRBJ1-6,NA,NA,CASNLGGNSPLHF,TGTGCCAGCAACCTAGGGGGTAATTCACCCCTCCACTTT
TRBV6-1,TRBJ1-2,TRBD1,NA,CASSQGTGAVNYGYTF,TGTGCCAGCAGTCAGGGGACAGGAGCTGTTAACTATGGCTACACCTTC
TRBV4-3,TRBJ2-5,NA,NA,CASSQGPGRLEGETQYF,TGCGCCAGCAGCCAGGGCCCGGGTAGACTAGAAGGAGAGACCCAGTACTTC